This TCR beta chain was sequenced during a study of CD8+ T cells in alopecia areata. Whole-study results and caveats: Uncertainty remains about how baseline CD8+ expansion links to response, with one nonresponder.

Reverse transcribed after extraction, RNA yielded cDNA as the sequencing template. Method: immunoSEQ multiplex PCR; TCRdb's copy keeps in-frame clones and lacks some. The table records some 150,000 clones, approximately 90% of them present only once. The treatment was: oral pan-JAK inhibitor, 5-10 mg twice daily. A note on this clone: Its specificity is not known.

The sequencing here drew on CD8+ T cells sorted from blood, taken at week 4, from a patient treated with tofacitinib. The sequence was obtained from a human donor with alopecia areata.

CDR3: CASSQVASNEQFF. DNA of the CDR3: TGCGCCAGCAGCCAAGTGGCTAGCAATGAGCAGTTCTTC. V gene TRBV4-1 combines with J gene TRBJ2-1; D is undetermined. The CDR3 is made up of 13 amino acids. The germline V gene encodes CDR1 MGHRA and CDR2 YSYEKL. The germline V and J ends were trimmed by 1 base and 6 bases, with 7 bases remaining between them.